This TCR beta chain was sequenced during a study of shared clonotypes between healthy human individuals. Study information: Per donor, CD8 memory used one plate, CD8 naive used two, CD4 memory used three and CD4 naive used three.

Generated by immunoSEQ multiplex PCR, the TCRdb table keeps only in-frame clones and is missing some. In the table there are hundreds of thousands of clones, about 74% of which are singletons. Points from the study as a whole: Naive subsets generally exceeded memory subsets in estimated richness. Among a handful of donors, about 5% of naive CD4 clonotypes were found in common.

All of the donors resided in Nashville, Tennessee, and each was a Caucasian adult. For this clone: As yet, its antigen is unknown.

Material: memory CD4+ T cells sorted from blood. Indicated subset: CD45RA-negative fraction. The origin of this receptor is a young woman in good health.

CDR3 amino acids: CASRESGSAYNEQFF. CDR3 DNA: TGCGCCAGCAGGGAGAGCGGGAGTGCCTACAATGAGCAGTTCTTC. The chain combines TRBV5-1 with TRBJ2-1; TRBD2 matches 8 bases. V shed 5 bases and J 2 bases; nucleotides not matched to a gene: 6. Germline lookup yields CDR1 SGHRS and CDR2 YFSETQ. The CDR3 is 15 residues long.